This T cell receptor beta chain stems from a study of blood T cell repertoires in COVID-19. Data came from immunoSEQ multiplex PCR; TCRdb stores just in-frame clones and leaves some out. The sample comprises about 230,000 clones, approximately 89% of which are singletons, and around 3.7% rests with the top ten. V lost 5 bases to trimming and J lost 4 bases; unmatched junction nucleotides: 3. This CDR3 is 13 amino acids long. Germline-derived CDR1 and CDR2 are SGHRS and YFSETQ. The rearrangement joins TRBV5-1 to TRBJ2-3; TRBD2 matches at 8 bases. This TCR derives from a woman aged 25 to 39 with acute COVID-19. The sequencing input was PBMCs or T cells enriched from blood (not recorded which). The CDR3 sequence is CASRGLVADTQYF. The CDR3, as DNA: TGCGCCAGCAGGGGACTAGTGGCAGATACGCAGTATTTT. The variable domain in full, completed from reference TRBV5-1 and TRBJ2-3, reads KAGVTQTPRYLIKTRGQQVTLSCSPISGHRSVSWYQQTPGQGLQFLFEYFSETQRNKGNFPGRFSGRQFSNSRSEMNVSTLELGDSALYLCASRGLVADTQYFGPGTRLTVL.